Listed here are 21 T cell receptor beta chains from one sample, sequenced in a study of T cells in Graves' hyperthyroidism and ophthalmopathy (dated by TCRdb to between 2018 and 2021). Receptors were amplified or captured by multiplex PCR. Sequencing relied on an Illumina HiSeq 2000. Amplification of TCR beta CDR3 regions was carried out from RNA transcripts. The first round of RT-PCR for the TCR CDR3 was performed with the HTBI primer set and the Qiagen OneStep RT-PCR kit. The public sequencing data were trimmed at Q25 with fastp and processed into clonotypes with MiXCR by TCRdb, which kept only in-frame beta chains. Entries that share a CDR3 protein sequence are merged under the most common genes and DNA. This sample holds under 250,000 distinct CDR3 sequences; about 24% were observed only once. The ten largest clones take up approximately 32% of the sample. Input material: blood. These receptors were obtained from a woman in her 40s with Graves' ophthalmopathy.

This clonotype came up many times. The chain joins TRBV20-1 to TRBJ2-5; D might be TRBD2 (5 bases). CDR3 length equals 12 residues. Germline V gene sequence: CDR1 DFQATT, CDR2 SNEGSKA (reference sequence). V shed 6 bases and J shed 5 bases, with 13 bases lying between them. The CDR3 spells CSARLLQETQYF. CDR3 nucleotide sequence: TGCAGTGCAAGACTACTTCAGGAGACCCAGTACTTC.

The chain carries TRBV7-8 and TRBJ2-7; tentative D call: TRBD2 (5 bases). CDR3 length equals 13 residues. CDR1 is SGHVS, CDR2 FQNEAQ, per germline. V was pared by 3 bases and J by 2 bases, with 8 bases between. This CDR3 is CASSFGITYEQYF. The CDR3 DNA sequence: TGTGCCAGCAGCTTCGGGATCACCTACGAGCAGTACTTC.

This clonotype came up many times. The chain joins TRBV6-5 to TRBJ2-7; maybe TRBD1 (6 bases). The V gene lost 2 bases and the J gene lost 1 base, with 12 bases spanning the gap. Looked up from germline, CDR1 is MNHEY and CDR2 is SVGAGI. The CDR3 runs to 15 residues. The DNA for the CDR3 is TGTGCCAGCAGTTACACCGGACAGTATTCCTACGAGCAGTACTTC. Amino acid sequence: CASSYTGQYSYEQYF.

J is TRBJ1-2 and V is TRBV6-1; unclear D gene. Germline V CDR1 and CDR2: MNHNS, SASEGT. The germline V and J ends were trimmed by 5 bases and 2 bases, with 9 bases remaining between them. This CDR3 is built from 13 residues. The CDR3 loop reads CASSQTKNYGYTF. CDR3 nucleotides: TGTGCCAGCAGTCAGACAAAGAACTATGGCTACACCTTC.

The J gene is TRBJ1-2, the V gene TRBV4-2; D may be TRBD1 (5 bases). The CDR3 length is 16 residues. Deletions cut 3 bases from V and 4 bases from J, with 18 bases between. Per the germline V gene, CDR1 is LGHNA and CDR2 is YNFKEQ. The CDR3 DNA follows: TGTGCCAGCAGCCAGGAAACGACCGGGACGATCTATGGCTACACCTTC. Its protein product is CASSQETTGTIYGYTF.

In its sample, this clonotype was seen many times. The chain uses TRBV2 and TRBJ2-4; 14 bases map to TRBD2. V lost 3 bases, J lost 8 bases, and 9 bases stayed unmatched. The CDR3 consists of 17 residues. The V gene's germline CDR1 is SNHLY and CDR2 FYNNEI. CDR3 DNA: TGTGCCAGCAGTGAGCCGGGACTAGCGGGAGTCGAGGACATTCAGTACTTC. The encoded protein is CASSEPGLAGVEDIQYF.

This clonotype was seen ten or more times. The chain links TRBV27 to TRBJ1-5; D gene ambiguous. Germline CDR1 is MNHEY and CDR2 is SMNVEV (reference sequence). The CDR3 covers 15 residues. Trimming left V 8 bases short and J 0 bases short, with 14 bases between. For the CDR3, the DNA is TGTGCCAGCCGCGTGACAACGTATAGCAATCAGCCCCAGCATTTT. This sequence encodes CASRVTTYSNQPQHF.

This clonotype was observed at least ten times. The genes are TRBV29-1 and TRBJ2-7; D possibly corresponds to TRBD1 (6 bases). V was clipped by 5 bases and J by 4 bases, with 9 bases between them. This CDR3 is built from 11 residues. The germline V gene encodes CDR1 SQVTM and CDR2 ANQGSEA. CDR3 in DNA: TGCAGCGTTTACACAGGGTACGAGCAGTACTTC. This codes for CSVYTGYEQYF.

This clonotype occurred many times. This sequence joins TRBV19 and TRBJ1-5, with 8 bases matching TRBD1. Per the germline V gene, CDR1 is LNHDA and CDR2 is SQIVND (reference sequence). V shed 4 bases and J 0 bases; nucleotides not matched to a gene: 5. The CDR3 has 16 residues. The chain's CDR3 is CASSTGGSYSNQPQHF. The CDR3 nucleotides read TGTGCCAGTAGTACAGGGGGCTCTTATAGCAATCAGCCCCAGCATTTT.

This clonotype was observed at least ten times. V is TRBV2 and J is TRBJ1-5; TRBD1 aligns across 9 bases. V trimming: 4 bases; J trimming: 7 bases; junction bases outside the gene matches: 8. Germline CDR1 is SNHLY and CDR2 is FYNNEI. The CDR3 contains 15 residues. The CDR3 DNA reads TGTGCCAGCAGTGTTGGGGACAGGGTAGAACAGCCCCAGCATTTT. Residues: CASSVGDRVEQPQHF.

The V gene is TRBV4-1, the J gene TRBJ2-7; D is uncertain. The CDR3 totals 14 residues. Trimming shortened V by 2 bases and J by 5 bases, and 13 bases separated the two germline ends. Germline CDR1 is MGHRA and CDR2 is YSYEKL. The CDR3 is CASSQHMVSDEQYF. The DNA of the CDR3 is TGCGCCAGCAGCCAACACATGGTATCAGACGAGCAGTACTTC.

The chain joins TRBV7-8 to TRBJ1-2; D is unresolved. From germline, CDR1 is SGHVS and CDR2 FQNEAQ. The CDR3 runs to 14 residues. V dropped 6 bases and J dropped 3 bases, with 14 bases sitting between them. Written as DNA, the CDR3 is TGTGCCAGCAGGCCGGGCGCAGGTTACTATGGCTACACCTTC. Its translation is CASRPGAGYYGYTF.

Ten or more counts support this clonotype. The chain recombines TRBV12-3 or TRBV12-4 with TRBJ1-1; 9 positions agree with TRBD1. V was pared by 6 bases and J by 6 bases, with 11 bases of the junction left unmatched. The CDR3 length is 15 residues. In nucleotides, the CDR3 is TGTGCCAGCAGCCAACACAGGGGGCTTGACGCTGAAGCTTTCTTT. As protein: CASSQHRGLDAEAFF.

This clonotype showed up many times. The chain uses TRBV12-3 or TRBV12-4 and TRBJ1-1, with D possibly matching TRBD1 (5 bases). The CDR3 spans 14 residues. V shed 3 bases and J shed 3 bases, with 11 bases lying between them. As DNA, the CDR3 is TGTGCCAGCAGTTTGGAGGGGCGTTACACTGAAGCTTTCTTT. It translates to CASSLEGRYTEAFF.

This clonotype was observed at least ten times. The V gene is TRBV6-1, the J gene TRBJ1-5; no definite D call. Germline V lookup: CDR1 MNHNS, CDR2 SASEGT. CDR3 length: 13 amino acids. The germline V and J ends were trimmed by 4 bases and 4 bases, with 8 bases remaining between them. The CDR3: CASSGEANQPQHF. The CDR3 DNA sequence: TGTGCCAGCAGTGGAGAGGCGAATCAGCCCCAGCATTTT.

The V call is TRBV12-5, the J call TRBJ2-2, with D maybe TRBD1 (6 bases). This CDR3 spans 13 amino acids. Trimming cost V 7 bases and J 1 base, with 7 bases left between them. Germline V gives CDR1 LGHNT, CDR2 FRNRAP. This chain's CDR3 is CASEQGNTGELFF. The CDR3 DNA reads TGTGCTAGTGAACAGGGGAACACCGGGGAGCTGTTTTTT.

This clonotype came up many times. CDR3 protein: CASSLFWSAGDTYEQYF. The CDR3 DNA sequence: TGTGCCAGCAGCTTATTCTGGTCGGCAGGGGACACCTACGAGCAGTACTTC. This rearrangement joins TRBV7-8 to TRBJ2-7; TRBD1 is a possible D gene (6 bases). Germline values: CDR1 SGHVS, CDR2 FQNEAQ. V shed 2 bases and J shed 2 bases, with 19 bases lying between them. The length of the CDR3 is 17 residues.

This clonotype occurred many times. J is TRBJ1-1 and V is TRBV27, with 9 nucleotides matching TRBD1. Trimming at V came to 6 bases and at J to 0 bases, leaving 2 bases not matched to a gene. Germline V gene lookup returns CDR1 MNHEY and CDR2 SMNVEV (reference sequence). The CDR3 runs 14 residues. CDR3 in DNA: TGTGCCAGCAGGGGACAGGGCATGAACACTGAAGCTTTCTTT. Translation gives CASRGQGMNTEAFF.

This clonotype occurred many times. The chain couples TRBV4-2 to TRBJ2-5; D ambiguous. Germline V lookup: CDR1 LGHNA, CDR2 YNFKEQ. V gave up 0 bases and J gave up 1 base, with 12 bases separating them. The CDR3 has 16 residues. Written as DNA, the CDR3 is TGTGCCAGCAGCCAAGATGGGTCCGCCGGCCAAGAGACCCAGTACTTC. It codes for CASSQDGSAGQETQYF.

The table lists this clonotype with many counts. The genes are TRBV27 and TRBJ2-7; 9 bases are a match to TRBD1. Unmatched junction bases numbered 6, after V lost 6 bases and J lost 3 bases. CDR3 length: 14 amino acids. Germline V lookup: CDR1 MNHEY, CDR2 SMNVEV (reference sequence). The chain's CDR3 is CASRPGQGNYEQYF. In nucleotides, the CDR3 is TGTGCCAGCAGGCCGGGACAGGGCAACTACGAGCAGTACTTC.

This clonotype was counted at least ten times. CDR3 DNA: TGTGCCAGCAGCTCATCTGACAGGGGTACCTACGAGCAGTACTTC. It codes for CASSSSDRGTYEQYF. The chain couples TRBV11-2 to TRBJ2-7; 8 nucleotides match TRBD1. Germline lookup yields CDR1 SGHAT and CDR2 FQNNGV. Trimming took 4 bases from V and 2 from J; bases not matched to a gene: 7. The CDR3 totals 15 residues.